The sequence of this T cell receptor (beta chain) was determined in a study of blood T cells in healthy people across ages. Study overall: Template switching recovered approximately one barcoded beta molecule for every two T cells. Findings and limits, study-wide: Significant beta diversity loss was already apparent by age roughly 43, declining roughly linearly.

Germline V CDR1 and CDR2: SQVTM, ANQGSEA. This CDR3 has 13 amino acids. Deletions cut 7 bases from V and 5 bases from J, with 14 bases between. The second PCR ran roughly 6 to 12 cycles with a sample-barcoded 5' primer and J-beta primers. Per-sample output comprised a minimum of 2.5 million paired-end reads containing CDR3. TCRdb used MiXCR to reprocess the 5' RACE reads, holding one entry per CDR3 protein. The sample records about 570,000 distinct CDR3 sequences, 27% being singletons. A word on this clonotype: Its matching antigen is unknown.

This clonotype was sampled from a woman between 65 and 79 years old in good health. The chain combines TRBV29-1 with TRBJ1-4, with D uncertain. The sequencing input was blood. The CDR3 nucleotides are TGCAGCGGTAGTAGGGAAAAGAATGAAAAACTGTTTTTT. Protein: CSGSREKNEKLFF.